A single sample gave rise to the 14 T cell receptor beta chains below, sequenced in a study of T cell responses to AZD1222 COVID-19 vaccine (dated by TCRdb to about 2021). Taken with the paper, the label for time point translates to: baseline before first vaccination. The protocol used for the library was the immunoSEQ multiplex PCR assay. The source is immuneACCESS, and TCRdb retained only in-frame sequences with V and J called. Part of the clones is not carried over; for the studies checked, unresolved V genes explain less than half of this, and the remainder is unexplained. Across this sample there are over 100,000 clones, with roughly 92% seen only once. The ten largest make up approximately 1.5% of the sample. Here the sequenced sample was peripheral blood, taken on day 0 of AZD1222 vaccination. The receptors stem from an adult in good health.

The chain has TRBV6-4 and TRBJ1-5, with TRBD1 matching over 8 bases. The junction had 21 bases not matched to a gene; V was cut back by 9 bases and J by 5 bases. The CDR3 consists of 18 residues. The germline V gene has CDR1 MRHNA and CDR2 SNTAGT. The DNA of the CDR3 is TGTGCCAGGGATAGACAGGGGAAGACTATAATCGTAGATCAGCCCCAGCATTTT. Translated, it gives CARDRQGKTIIVDQPQHF.

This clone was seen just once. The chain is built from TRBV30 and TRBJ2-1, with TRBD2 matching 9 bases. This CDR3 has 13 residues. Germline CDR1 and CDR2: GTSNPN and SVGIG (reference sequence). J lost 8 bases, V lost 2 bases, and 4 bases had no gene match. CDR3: CAWSRSGRHEQFF. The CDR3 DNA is TGTGCCTGGAGTAGGAGCGGGAGGCATGAGCAGTTCTTC.

CDR3: CASSPRLAGDTGELFF. The CDR3, as DNA: TGTGCCAGCAGCCCCCGACTAGCGGGAGACACCGGGGAGCTGTTTTTT. V is TRBV3-1 (or the pseudogene TRBV3-2) and J is TRBJ2-2; the match to TRBD2 covers 12 bases. With 4 bases clipped from V and 3 bases from J, the junction kept 3 bases outside the gene matches. The CDR3 sequence is 16 residues long. Germline CDR1 is LGHDT and CDR2 is YNNKEL (reference sequence).

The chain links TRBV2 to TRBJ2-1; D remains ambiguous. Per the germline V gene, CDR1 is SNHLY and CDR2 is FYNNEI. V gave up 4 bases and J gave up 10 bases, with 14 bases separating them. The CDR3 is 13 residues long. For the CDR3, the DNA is TGTGCCAGCAGTGTGTCTGGCGGTACCGAGCAGTTCTTC. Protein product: CASSVSGGTEQFF.

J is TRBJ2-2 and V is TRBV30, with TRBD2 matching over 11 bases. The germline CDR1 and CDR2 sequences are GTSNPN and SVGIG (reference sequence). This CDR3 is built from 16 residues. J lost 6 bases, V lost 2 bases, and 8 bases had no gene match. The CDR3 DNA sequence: TGTGCCTGGAGTTATAGCGGGGGGGCCGTCGCCGGGGAGCTGTTTTTT. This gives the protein CAWSYSGGAVAGELFF.

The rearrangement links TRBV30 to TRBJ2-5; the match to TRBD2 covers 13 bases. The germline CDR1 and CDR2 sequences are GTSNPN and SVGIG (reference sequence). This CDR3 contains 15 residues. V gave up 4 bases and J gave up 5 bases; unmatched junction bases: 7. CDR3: CAWTGLAGPRETQYF. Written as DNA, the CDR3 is TGTGCCTGGACGGGACTAGCGGGACCAAGGGAGACCCAGTACTTC.

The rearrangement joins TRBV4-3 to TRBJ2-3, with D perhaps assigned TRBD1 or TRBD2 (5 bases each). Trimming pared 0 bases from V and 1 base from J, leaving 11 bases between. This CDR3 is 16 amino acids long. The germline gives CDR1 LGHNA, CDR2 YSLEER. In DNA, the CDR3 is TGCGCCAGCAGCCAAGAGATACGGGACCGCACAGATACGCAGTATTTT. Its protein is CASSQEIRDRTDTQYF.

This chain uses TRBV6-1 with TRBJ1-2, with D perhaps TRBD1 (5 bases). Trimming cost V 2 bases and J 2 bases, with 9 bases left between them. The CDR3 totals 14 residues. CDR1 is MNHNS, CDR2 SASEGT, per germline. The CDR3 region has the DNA TGTGCCAGCAGTGAAAGGGGCGGGAACTATGGCTACACCTTC. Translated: CASSERGGNYGYTF.

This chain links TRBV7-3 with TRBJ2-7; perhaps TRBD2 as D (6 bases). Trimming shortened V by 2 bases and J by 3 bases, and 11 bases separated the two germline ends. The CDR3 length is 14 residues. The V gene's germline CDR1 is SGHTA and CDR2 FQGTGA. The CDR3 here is CASSLERGGYEQYF. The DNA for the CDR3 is TGTGCCAGCAGCTTAGAAAGGGGAGGCTACGAGCAGTACTTC.

Written as DNA, the CDR3 is TGTGCCAGCAGCCGACCGGGACAGAGGACTGAGCAGTTCTTC. It encodes CASSRPGQRTEQFF. V usage is TRBV6-5 and J usage is TRBJ2-1, with TRBD1 matching 7 bases. This CDR3 is built from 14 residues. V was clipped by 6 bases and J by 9 bases; unmatched bases: 11. Germline CDR1 reads MNHEY; CDR2 reads SVGAGI.

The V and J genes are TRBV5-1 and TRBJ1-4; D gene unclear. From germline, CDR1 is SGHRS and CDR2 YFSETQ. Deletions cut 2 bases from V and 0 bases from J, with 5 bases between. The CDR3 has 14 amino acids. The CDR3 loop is CASSLTATNEKLFF. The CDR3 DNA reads TGCGCCAGCAGCTTAACAGCAACTAATGAAAAACTGTTTTTT.

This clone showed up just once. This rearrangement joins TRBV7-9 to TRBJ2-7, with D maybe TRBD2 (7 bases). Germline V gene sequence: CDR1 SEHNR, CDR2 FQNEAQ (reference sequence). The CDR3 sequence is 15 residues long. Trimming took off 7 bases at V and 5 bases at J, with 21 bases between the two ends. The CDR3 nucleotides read TGTGCCAGCACTCCGGGGAGGGGGGGCCTCAACGAGCAGTACTTC. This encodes CASTPGRGGLNEQYF.

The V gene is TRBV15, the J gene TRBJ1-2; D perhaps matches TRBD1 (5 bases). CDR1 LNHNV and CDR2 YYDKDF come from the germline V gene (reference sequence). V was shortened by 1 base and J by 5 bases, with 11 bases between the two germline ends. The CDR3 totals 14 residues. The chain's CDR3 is CATSRGQREYGYTF. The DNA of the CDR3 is TGTGCCACCAGCAGAGGACAGCGAGAATATGGCTACACCTTC.

The chain's CDR3 is CAWTAYDRGSYTF. CDR3 bases: TGTGCCTGGACCGCGTATGACAGGGGGAGCTACACCTTC. The chain links TRBV30 to TRBJ1-2, with 9 bases aligning to TRBD1. V was clipped by 4 bases and J by 9 bases; unmatched bases: 9. The CDR3 spans 13 residues. The germline CDR1 and CDR2 sequences are GTSNPN and SVGIG (reference sequence).